The rows below give T cell receptor beta chains drawn from one sample of a study of blood T cells in healthy people across ages. TCRdb used MiXCR to reprocess the 5' RACE reads, holding one entry per CDR3 protein. This table has 550,000 to 650,000 distinct CDR3 sequences, about 27% appearing once. The sample was also linked to a second study, of T cells of mothers and their children.

Sequenced sample: blood. The receptors were sampled from a boy aged 2-15 years in good health. The CDR3 runs from the conserved cysteine through the conserved F or W. The order of the fields is V gene, D gene, CDR3 length, J gene, clone size, CDR3 protein, CDR3 DNA. D genes are given only for firm matches. Clone sizes are given selectively: once, few, many, or a class where the clone is expanded.

V gene: TRBV30
D gene: -
CDR3 length: 13
J gene: TRBJ1-5
clone size: -
CDR3 protein: CAWSDSEVQPQHF
CDR3 DNA: TGTGCCTGGAGTGACAGTGAGGTCCAGCCCCAGCATTTT

V gene: TRBV11-1
D gene: TRBD2
CDR3 length: 14
J gene: TRBJ2-5
clone size: few
CDR3 protein: CASSWSGGQETQYF
CDR3 DNA: TGTGCCAGCAGCTGGAGCGGGGGACAAGAGACCCAGTACTTC

V gene: TRBV12-3/TRBV12-4
D gene: -
CDR3 length: 13
J gene: TRBJ2-3
clone size: -
CDR3 protein: CASSFGVLDTQYF
CDR3 DNA: TGTGCCAGCAGTTTTGGGGTGTTAGATACGCAGTATTTT

V gene: TRBV3-1
D gene: -
CDR3 length: 16
J gene: TRBJ2-3
clone size: -
CDR3 protein: CASSQESRQGGDTQYF
CDR3 DNA: TGTGCCAGCAGCCAAGAGTCCCGACAGGGAGGGGATACGCAGTATTTT

V gene: TRBV3-1
D gene: TRBD2
CDR3 length: 17
J gene: TRBJ2-5
clone size: -
CDR3 protein: CASSQERLAVGRETQYF
CDR3 DNA: TGTGCCAGCAGCCAAGAGAGACTAGCGGTGGGGCGGGAGACCCAGTACTTC

V gene: TRBV29-1
D gene: -
CDR3 length: 14
J gene: TRBJ2-3
clone size: -
CDR3 protein: CSVETDDPSDTQYF
CDR3 DNA: TGCAGCGTTGAGACAGACGACCCATCAGATACGCAGTATTTT

V gene: TRBV27
D gene: TRBD1
CDR3 length: 15
J gene: TRBJ2-7
clone size: -
CDR3 protein: CASSLYRTGVDEQYF
CDR3 DNA: TGTGCCAGCAGTTTATACAGAACAGGGGTTGACGAGCAGTACTTC

V gene: TRBV5-1
D gene: TRBD2
CDR3 length: 15
J gene: TRBJ2-2
clone size: few
CDR3 protein: CASSQTSGNTGELFF
CDR3 DNA: TGCGCCAGCAGCCAGACTAGCGGTAACACCGGGGAGCTGTTTTTT

V gene: TRBV6-6
D gene: -
CDR3 length: 13
J gene: TRBJ1-5
clone size: -
CDR3 protein: CASRGISNQPQHF
CDR3 DNA: TGTGCCAGCAGGGGCATTAGCAATCAGCCCCAGCATTTT

V gene: TRBV30
D gene: -
CDR3 length: 14
J gene: TRBJ1-4
clone size: few
CDR3 protein: CAWQAGGGYEKLFF
CDR3 DNA: TGTGCCTGGCAAGCGGGGGGCGGTTATGAAAAACTGTTTTTT

V gene: TRBV7-9
D gene: -
CDR3 length: 15
J gene: TRBJ1-3
clone size: many
CDR3 protein: CASSPDLGSGNTIYF
CDR3 DNA: TGTGCCAGCAGCCCGGACCTAGGTTCTGGAAACACCATATATTTT

V gene: TRBV3-1
D gene: -
CDR3 length: 18
J gene: TRBJ2-2
clone size: -
CDR3 protein: CASSHSPWSSVGTGELFF
CDR3 DNA: TGTGCCAGCAGCCATTCGCCATGGAGTAGCGTGGGCACCGGGGAGCTGTTTTTT

V gene: TRBV6-1
D gene: -
CDR3 length: 17
J gene: TRBJ2-5
clone size: -
CDR3 protein: CASSAASGSGGQETQYF
CDR3 DNA: TGTGCCAGCAGTGCGGCATCGGGTAGCGGTGGCCAAGAGACCCAGTACTTC

V gene: TRBV29-1
D gene: -
CDR3 length: 15
J gene: TRBJ1-2
clone size: -
CDR3 protein: CSVITGQNPNYGYTF
CDR3 DNA: TGCAGCGTTATCACAGGGCAGAACCCTAACTATGGCTACACCTTC

V gene: TRBV2
D gene: TRBD2
CDR3 length: 17
J gene: TRBJ2-3
clone size: once
CDR3 protein: CASSVTEASGTTDTQYF
CDR3 DNA: TGTGCCAGCAGTGTGACCGAGGCTAGCGGCACCACAGATACGCAGTATTTT

V gene: TRBV30
D gene: -
CDR3 length: 12
J gene: TRBJ1-4
clone size: -
CDR3 protein: CAWTPVREKLFF
CDR3 DNA: TGTGCCTGGACTCCCGTGCGGGAAAAACTGTTTTTT

V gene: TRBV30
D gene: -
CDR3 length: 11
J gene: TRBJ1-1
clone size: -
CDR3 protein: CAWRLATEAFF
CDR3 DNA: TGTGCCTGGAGGTTGGCCACTGAAGCTTTCTTT

V gene: TRBV7-9
D gene: -
CDR3 length: 15
J gene: TRBJ1-5
clone size: few
CDR3 protein: CASSVGGWGNQPQHF
CDR3 DNA: TGTGCCAGCAGCGTAGGGGGTTGGGGCAATCAGCCCCAGCATTTT

V gene: TRBV19
D gene: -
CDR3 length: 15
J gene: TRBJ2-7
clone size: -
CDR3 protein: CASSIGQGISYEQYF
CDR3 DNA: TGTGCCAGTAGTATAGGGCAGGGGATTTCCTACGAGCAGTACTTC

V gene: TRBV19
D gene: -
CDR3 length: 13
J gene: TRBJ2-2
clone size: -
CDR3 protein: CASRISGTGELFF
CDR3 DNA: TGTGCCAGCCGGATTTCAGGAACCGGGGAGCTGTTTTTT

V gene: TRBV6-2/TRBV6-3
D gene: -
CDR3 length: 12
J gene: TRBJ1-1
clone size: few
CDR3 protein: CATKRWNTEAFF
CDR3 DNA: TGTGCCACTAAACGGTGGAACACCGAAGCTTTCTTT

V gene: TRBV12-3/TRBV12-4
D gene: -
CDR3 length: 17
J gene: TRBJ2-1
clone size: few
CDR3 protein: CASKRLVVRGSYNEQFF
CDR3 DNA: TGTGCCAGCAAAAGGCTTGTGGTTCGGGGCTCCTACAATGAGCAGTTCTTC

V gene: TRBV29-1
D gene: -
CDR3 length: 15
J gene: TRBJ2-3
clone size: -
CDR3 protein: CSVPTGQVLTDTQYF
CDR3 DNA: TGCAGCGTACCCACAGGGCAGGTTCTCACAGATACGCAGTATTTT

V gene: TRBV6-5
D gene: -
CDR3 length: 13
J gene: TRBJ2-6
clone size: -
CDR3 protein: CASTNSGANVLTF
CDR3 DNA: TGTGCCAGCACCAACTCTGGGGCCAACGTCCTGACTTTC

V gene: TRBV9
D gene: -
CDR3 length: 12
J gene: TRBJ1-4
clone size: -
CDR3 protein: CASSATNEKLFF
CDR3 DNA: TGTGCCAGCAGTGCAACTAATGAAAAACTGTTTTTT

V gene: TRBV12-3/TRBV12-4
D gene: TRBD2
CDR3 length: 15
J gene: TRBJ2-1
clone size: -
CDR3 protein: CASSSGLATRDEQFF
CDR3 DNA: TGTGCCAGCAGTTCGGGACTAGCGACGAGGGATGAGCAGTTCTTC

V gene: TRBV7-9
D gene: -
CDR3 length: 15
J gene: TRBJ2-7
clone size: -
CDR3 protein: CASSPRNSPSYEQYF
CDR3 DNA: TGTGCCAGCAGCCCTCGCAATAGCCCTTCCTACGAGCAGTACTTC

V gene: TRBV7-9
D gene: TRBD2
CDR3 length: 16
J gene: TRBJ2-3
clone size: once
CDR3 protein: CASSPGLAGVTDTQYF
CDR3 DNA: TGTGCCAGCAGCCCCGGACTAGCGGGGGTCACAGATACGCAGTATTTT

V gene: TRBV6-5
D gene: -
CDR3 length: 15
J gene: TRBJ1-4
clone size: -
CDR3 protein: CASSEGQPINEKLFF
CDR3 DNA: TGTGCCAGCAGCGAAGGACAGCCGATTAATGAAAAACTGTTTTTT

V gene: TRBV20-1
D gene: -
CDR3 length: 17
J gene: TRBJ1-5
clone size: few
CDR3 protein: CSARIGALAGVRDTQHF
CDR3 DNA: TGCAGTGCTAGAATTGGGGCGCTAGCGGGGGTACGGGATACGCAGCATTTT

V gene: TRBV27
D gene: TRBD1
CDR3 length: 15
J gene: TRBJ2-3
clone size: -
CDR3 protein: CASSLGTGATDTQYF
CDR3 DNA: TGTGCCAGCAGTCTCGGGACAGGGGCCACAGATACGCAGTATTTT

V gene: TRBV10-3
D gene: TRBD2
CDR3 length: 15
J gene: TRBJ2-7
clone size: few
CDR3 protein: CAISELTSAPYEQYF
CDR3 DNA: TGTGCCATCAGTGAGTTAACTAGCGCACCCTACGAGCAGTACTTC

V gene: TRBV5-5
D gene: -
CDR3 length: 14
J gene: TRBJ2-7
clone size: -
CDR3 protein: CASSFAGPPYEQYF
CDR3 DNA: TGTGCCAGCAGCTTTGCGGGACCGCCCTACGAGCAGTACTTC

V gene: TRBV23-1
D gene: TRBD1
CDR3 length: 14
J gene: TRBJ2-7
clone size: -
CDR3 protein: CASDNRGRTYEQYF
CDR3 DNA: TGCGCCAGCGATAACAGGGGACGTACCTACGAGCAGTACTTC

V gene: TRBV29-1
D gene: -
CDR3 length: 13
J gene: TRBJ2-4
clone size: -
CDR3 protein: CSVEPGVENIQYF
CDR3 DNA: TGCAGCGTTGAACCGGGAGTGGAAAACATTCAGTACTTC

V gene: TRBV6-5
D gene: TRBD2
CDR3 length: 15
J gene: TRBJ2-7
clone size: -
CDR3 protein: CASSYSAAGAREQYF
CDR3 DNA: TGTGCCAGCAGTTACTCGGCAGCGGGAGCTCGCGAGCAGTACTTC

V gene: TRBV4-3
D gene: TRBD1
CDR3 length: 14
J gene: TRBJ2-2
clone size: few
CDR3 protein: CVSSQTGGTGELFF
CDR3 DNA: TGCGTCAGCAGCCAGACAGGGGGCACCGGGGAGCTGTTTTTT

V gene: TRBV14
D gene: -
CDR3 length: 15
J gene: TRBJ1-1
clone size: few
CDR3 protein: CASSQEVGPNTEAFF
CDR3 DNA: TGTGCCAGCAGCCAAGAGGTGGGCCCGAACACTGAAGCTTTCTTT

V gene: TRBV14
D gene: TRBD2
CDR3 length: 16
J gene: TRBJ2-3
clone size: -
CDR3 protein: CASSDLGAGGPDTQYF
CDR3 DNA: TGTGCCAGCAGCGACCTAGGGGCGGGAGGCCCAGATACGCAGTATTTT

V gene: TRBV19
D gene: -
CDR3 length: 15
J gene: TRBJ1-2
clone size: -
CDR3 protein: CASSMFDDLYYGYTF
CDR3 DNA: TGTGCCAGTAGTATGTTTGATGACCTGTACTATGGCTACACCTTC

V gene: TRBV12-5
D gene: TRBD2
CDR3 length: 16
J gene: TRBJ2-4
clone size: -
CDR3 protein: CASGLGLAGAKNIQYF
CDR3 DNA: TGTGCTAGTGGTCTCGGACTAGCGGGAGCCAAAAACATTCAGTACTTC

V gene: TRBV11-2
D gene: TRBD2
CDR3 length: 16
J gene: TRBJ2-1
clone size: few
CDR3 protein: CASSPYRAGGGHEQFF
CDR3 DNA: TGTGCCAGCAGCCCCTACCGAGCGGGGGGCGGGCATGAGCAGTTCTTC

V gene: TRBV4-3
D gene: TRBD2
CDR3 length: 16
J gene: TRBJ2-1
clone size: few
CDR3 protein: CASSRYREGGYNEQFF
CDR3 DNA: TGCGCCAGCAGTCGCTATCGGGAGGGGGGCTACAATGAGCAGTTCTTC

V gene: TRBV12-5
D gene: -
CDR3 length: 13
J gene: TRBJ1-5
clone size: -
CDR3 protein: CASGLSVMGPQHF
CDR3 DNA: TGTGCTAGTGGTTTAAGTGTTATGGGGCCCCAGCATTTT

V gene: TRBV6-6
D gene: -
CDR3 length: 14
J gene: TRBJ2-7
clone size: -
CDR3 protein: CASSPPGAGGEQYF
CDR3 DNA: TGTGCCAGCAGCCCTCCCGGGGCAGGCGGCGAGCAGTACTTC

V gene: TRBV21-1
D gene: -
CDR3 length: 17
J gene: TRBJ2-7
clone size: -
CDR3 protein: CASSKGEGGPVTYEQYF
CDR3 DNA: TGTGCCAGCAGCAAAGGGGAAGGTGGGCCCGTCACCTACGAGCAGTATTTC

V gene: TRBV29-1
D gene: TRBD1
CDR3 length: 12
J gene: TRBJ2-7
clone size: few
CDR3 protein: CSVEGGSYGQYF
CDR3 DNA: TGCAGCGTCGAAGGGGGCTCCTACGGGCAGTACTTC

V gene: TRBV18
D gene: -
CDR3 length: 14
J gene: TRBJ2-5
clone size: -
CDR3 protein: CASSPPDFQETQYF
CDR3 DNA: TGTGCCAGCTCACCACCGGACTTTCAAGAGACCCAGTACTTC

V gene: TRBV24-1
D gene: -
CDR3 length: 16
J gene: TRBJ2-2
clone size: -
CDR3 protein: CATSDWADQGTGELFF
CDR3 DNA: TGTGCCACCAGTGATTGGGCAGACCAGGGCACCGGGGAGCTGTTTTTT

V gene: TRBV11-2
D gene: TRBD2
CDR3 length: 16
J gene: TRBJ2-7
clone size: few
CDR3 protein: CASSLGAGLGAYEQYF
CDR3 DNA: TGTGCCAGCAGCTTAGGGGCGGGACTAGGCGCCTACGAGCAGTACTTC

V gene: TRBV5-1
D gene: TRBD2
CDR3 length: 15
J gene: TRBJ2-5
clone size: many
CDR3 protein: CASSLASGSQETQYF
CDR3 DNA: TGCGCCAGCAGCTTGGCTAGCGGGAGCCAAGAGACCCAGTACTTC

V gene: TRBV6-6
D gene: -
CDR3 length: 12
J gene: TRBJ2-7
clone size: -
CDR3 protein: CASSSRFEEQYF
CDR3 DNA: TGTGCTAGCTCAAGTCGTTTTGAGGAGCAGTACTTC

V gene: TRBV20-1
D gene: -
CDR3 length: 12
J gene: TRBJ2-5
clone size: few
CDR3 protein: CSARQVQETQYF
CDR3 DNA: TGCAGTGCTAGACAGGTGCAAGAGACCCAGTACTTC

V gene: TRBV5-5
D gene: TRBD2
CDR3 length: 15
J gene: TRBJ2-3
clone size: -
CDR3 protein: CASRSTWDYTDTQYF
CDR3 DNA: TGTGCCAGCAGATCGACCTGGGACTACACAGATACGCAGTATTTT